This T cell receptor beta chain was obtained from a study of shared clonotypes between healthy human individuals. This CDR3 has 12 amino acids. Losses at the gene ends were 3 bases for V and 10 bases for J; bases not matched to a gene: 1. CDR1 and CDR2 from the germline V gene are SNHLY and FYNNEI. Measured with immunoSEQ multiplex PCR; TCRdb has only the in-frame clones, and not every one. The sample records about 1.5 million clones, 95% to 99% being singletons. The TCR originated in a man aged 25 to 40 in good health. The rearrangement joins TRBV2 to TRBJ2-3, with TRBD1 identical over 10 bases. Sequenced material: naive CD4+ T cells sorted from blood. Subset of the sample: CD45RA+ positively selected. The CDR3 loop reads CASSDGTGAQYF. CDR3 bases: TGTGCCAGCAGTGACGGGACAGGGGCGCAGTATTTT. Full variable domain (outside the CDR3, taken from reference TRBV2 and TRBJ2-3): EPEVTQTPSHQVTQMGQEVILRCVPISNHLYFYWYRQILGQKVEFLVSFYNNEISEKSEIFDDQFSVERPDGSNFTLKIRSTKLEDSAMYFCASSDGTGAQYFGPGTRLTVL.